This is a list of T cell receptor beta chains from one sample in a study of OX40 agonist ivuxolimab in advanced cancers. Sequenced by immunoSEQ multiplex PCR; TCRdb stores in-frame clones only, minus some. The sample carries fewer than 7,500 clones, 90% recorded once. This sample comprised CD4+ or CD8+ T cells sorted from blood, obtained in a trial of the OX40 agonist ivuxolimab. These TCRs come from an adult with an advanced solid tumor such as melanoma, head and neck, liver or kidney cancer. The CDR3 runs from the conserved cysteine through the conserved F or W. D genes are given only for firm matches. Clone size, where shown, is once, few, many, or a class for clones that have expanded.

abundance: NA
v_gene: TRBV7-6
d_gene: NA
j_gene: TRBJ1-1
CDR3nt: TGTGCCAGCAGCTTTAACAGCGTTCCGAACACTGAAGCTTTCTTT
CDR3aa: CASSFNSVPNTEAFF

abundance: NA
v_gene: TRBV9
d_gene: NA
j_gene: TRBJ2-7
CDR3nt: TGTGCCAGCAGCTTTCGAGACAGGTACGAGCAGTACTTC
CDR3aa: CASSFRDRYEQYF

abundance: NA
v_gene: TRBV28
d_gene: NA
j_gene: TRBJ1-1
CDR3nt: TGTGCCAGCAGTTTCTCAGGGTCTATGGGCACTGAAGCTTTCTTT
CDR3aa: CASSFSGSMGTEAFF

abundance: NA
v_gene: TRBV6-4
d_gene: NA
j_gene: TRBJ2-3
CDR3nt: TGTGCCAGCAGTGAACGCGGGTCCACAGATACGCAGTATTTT
CDR3aa: CASSERGSTDTQYF

abundance: NA
v_gene: TRBV28
d_gene: NA
j_gene: TRBJ1-1
CDR3nt: TGTGCCAGCAGTTTACTTACGGGCGGTGGGAACACTGAAGCTTTCTTT
CDR3aa: CASSLLTGGGNTEAFF

abundance: NA
v_gene: TRBV20-1
d_gene: TRBD1
j_gene: TRBJ1-1
CDR3nt: TGCAGTCAGGGGGGCACTGAAGCTTTCTTT
CDR3aa: CSQGGTEAFF

abundance: NA
v_gene: TRBV5-1
d_gene: NA
j_gene: TRBJ2-1
CDR3nt: TGCGCCAGCAGCTTTTATACGAGGGAAGTGGGGTCCTACAATGAGCAGTTCTTC
CDR3aa: CASSFYTREVGSYNEQFF

abundance: NA
v_gene: TRBV11-3
d_gene: NA
j_gene: TRBJ1-1
CDR3nt: TGTGCCAGCAGTCCGAGTCCAGTGAACACTGAAGCTTTCTTT
CDR3aa: CASSPSPVNTEAFF

abundance: once
v_gene: TRBV19
d_gene: NA
j_gene: TRBJ2-1
CDR3nt: TGTGCCAGTGGGGTGGCTAGCGTATACAATGAGCAGTTCTTC
CDR3aa: CASGVASVYNEQFF

abundance: NA
v_gene: TRBV19
d_gene: TRBD1
j_gene: TRBJ1-4
CDR3nt: TGTGCCAGTAGTACACCGGGACAGGGTCTAAATTTTGAAAAACTGTTTTTT
CDR3aa: CASSTPGQGLNFEKLFF

abundance: NA
v_gene: TRBV11-1
d_gene: NA
j_gene: TRBJ1-3
CDR3nt: TGTGCCAGCAGCTTAGGGGGGGGAAACACCATATATTTT
CDR3aa: CASSLGGGNTIYF

abundance: few
v_gene: TRBV11-2
d_gene: NA
j_gene: TRBJ1-1
CDR3nt: TGTGCCAGCAGCCCGGGGTCGGCGGGCACTGAAGCTTTCTTT
CDR3aa: CASSPGSAGTEAFF

abundance: NA
v_gene: TRBV28
d_gene: TRBD2
j_gene: TRBJ2-7
CDR3nt: TGTGCCAGCCAGACTAGCTGGGGAGACGAGCAGTACTTC
CDR3aa: CASQTSWGDEQYF

abundance: few
v_gene: TRBV7-6
d_gene: NA
j_gene: TRBJ1-1
CDR3nt: TGTGCCAGCAGCGATCAGCGGGGGGCTGAAGCTTTCTTT
CDR3aa: CASSDQRGAEAFF

abundance: NA
v_gene: TRBV25-1
d_gene: NA
j_gene: TRBJ2-1
CDR3nt: TGTGCCAGCAAGGGACGACGGGGTGATGAGCAGTTCTTC
CDR3aa: CASKGRRGDEQFF

abundance: NA
v_gene: TRBV25-1
d_gene: NA
j_gene: TRBJ1-1
CDR3nt: TGTGCCAGCAGTGAGGGAAGGTATACGGAAGCTTTCTTT
CDR3aa: CASSEGRYTEAFF

abundance: NA
v_gene: TRBV18
d_gene: NA
j_gene: TRBJ1-1
CDR3nt: TGTGCCAGCTCCCAAAGTGGCGGGTTGAACACTGAAGCTTTCTTT
CDR3aa: CASSQSGGLNTEAFF

abundance: NA
v_gene: TRBV29-1
d_gene: TRBD2
j_gene: TRBJ2-7
CDR3nt: TGCAGCGTGGCAACTAGCGGGAGAGTTCACGAGCAGTACTTC
CDR3aa: CSVATSGRVHEQYF

abundance: NA
v_gene: TRBV7-9
d_gene: NA
j_gene: TRBJ1-5
CDR3nt: TGTGCCAGCAGCTTAGAAGGGAGTCAGCCCCAGCATTTT
CDR3aa: CASSLEGSQPQHF

abundance: NA
v_gene: TRBV2
d_gene: NA
j_gene: TRBJ2-7
CDR3nt: TGTGCCAGCAGTGAAGGTGACGGCTACGAGCAGTACTTC
CDR3aa: CASSEGDGYEQYF

abundance: NA
v_gene: TRBV28
d_gene: NA
j_gene: TRBJ1-1
CDR3nt: TGTGCCAGCAGTTTGGCGTCGTGGCAGGGGTTTGCTGAAGCTTTCTTT
CDR3aa: CASSLASWQGFAEAFF

abundance: once
v_gene: TRBV9
d_gene: NA
j_gene: TRBJ1-2
CDR3nt: TGTGCCAGCAGCAAGGATCCGCTAGGCTACACCTTC
CDR3aa: CASSKDPLGYTF

abundance: NA
v_gene: TRBV30
d_gene: NA
j_gene: TRBJ2-7
CDR3nt: TGTGCCTGGAGTGTAAGGGGAGGCTACGAGCAGTACTTC
CDR3aa: CAWSVRGGYEQYF

abundance: NA
v_gene: TRBV5-8
d_gene: NA
j_gene: TRBJ2-3
CDR3nt: TGTGCCAGCAGCGCCCTGGATGCGAGGGAATGGACAGATACGCAGTATTTT
CDR3aa: CASSALDAREWTDTQYF

abundance: NA
v_gene: TRBV4-1
d_gene: TRBD1
j_gene: TRBJ1-2
CDR3nt: TGCGCCAGCGGACAGGTATTGAGGGACTACACCTTC
CDR3aa: CASGQVLRDYTF